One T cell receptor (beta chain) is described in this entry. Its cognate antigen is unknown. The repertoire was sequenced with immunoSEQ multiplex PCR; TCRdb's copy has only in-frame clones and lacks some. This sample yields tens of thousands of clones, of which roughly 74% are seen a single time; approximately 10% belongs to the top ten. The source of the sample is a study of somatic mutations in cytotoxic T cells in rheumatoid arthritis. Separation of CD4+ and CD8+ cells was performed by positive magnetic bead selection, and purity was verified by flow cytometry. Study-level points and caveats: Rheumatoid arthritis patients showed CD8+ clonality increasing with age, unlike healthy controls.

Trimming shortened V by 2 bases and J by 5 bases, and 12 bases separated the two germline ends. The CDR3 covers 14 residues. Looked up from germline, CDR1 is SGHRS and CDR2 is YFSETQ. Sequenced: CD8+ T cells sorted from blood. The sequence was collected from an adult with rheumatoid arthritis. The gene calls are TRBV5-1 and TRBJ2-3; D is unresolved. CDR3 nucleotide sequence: TGCGCCAGCAGCTTAAGGGCCCCCGTAGATACGCAGTATTTT. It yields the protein CASSLRAPVDTQYF.